These 15 T cell receptor beta chains came from one sample sequenced in a study of Graves' ophthalmopathy and Graves' hyperthyroidism (dated by TCRdb to the late 2010s). Data came from an Illumina HiSeq 2000. For repertoire sequencing, the TCR beta CDR3 regions were amplified from RNA transcripts. HTBI primers and the Qiagen OneStep RT-PCR kit were used in a first-round RT-PCR, which was followed by a second-round multiplex PCR, size selection and purification. TCRdb trimmed the raw reads at Q25, called clones with MiXCR and kept productive beta chains. Each CDR3 protein gets just one entry, which takes the most common genes and DNA from the rows behind it. Across this sample there are roughly 610,000 distinct CDR3 sequences, with approximately 21% seen only once. The ten largest clones add up to around 7% of the sample. The sequencing sample was made of peripheral blood. These receptor sequences come from a woman younger than 35 with stable Graves' hyperthyroidism. Some clones in this sample may be carry-over from other donors' samples. Donor details come from another sample of the same person, matched by shared clones.

This clonotype was found a few times. This chain joins TRBV28 and TRBJ1-2, with 10 bases matching TRBD1. With 5 bases clipped from V and 7 bases from J, the junction kept 10 bases outside the gene matches. This CDR3 has 15 residues. The germline V gene encodes CDR1 MDHEN and CDR2 SYDVKM. DNA of the CDR3: TGTGCCAGCAGTCCCGGTGGACAGGGGGGTTTTGGCTACACCTTC. Translating gives CASSPGGQGGFGYTF.

Ten or more counts support this clonotype. The rearrangement joins TRBV12-3 or TRBV12-4 to TRBJ2-7, with D possibly being TRBD1 (6 bases). The germline V and J ends were trimmed by 2 bases and 7 bases, with 12 bases remaining between them. The CDR3 is 13 residues long. The CDR3 here is CASSLTPGVEQYF. The CDR3 nucleotides read TGTGCCAGCAGTTTAACCCCAGGGGTGGAGCAGTACTTC.

This clonotype was counted many times. This sequence joins TRBV7-3 and TRBJ1-3; the D is unclear. Germline-derived CDR1 and CDR2 are SGHTA and FQGTGA. Trimming stripped 4 bases from V and 2 bases from J, with 6 bases between. This CDR3 comprises 13 residues. CDR3 region: CASSSQPGNTIYF. The CDR3 DNA reads as TGTGCCAGCAGCTCACAGCCTGGAAACACCATATATTTT.

V usage is TRBV6-5 and J usage is TRBJ2-3; D is undetermined. The V gene lost 3 bases and the J gene lost 2 bases, with 6 bases spanning the gap. In germline, CDR1 is MNHEY, CDR2 SVGAGI. CDR3 size: 13 residues. The CDR3 DNA sequence: TGTGCCAGCAGTTATGGCCACACAGATACGCAGTATTTT. Protein sequence: CASSYGHTDTQYF.

This clonotype came up many times. A much larger clone sits a single nucleotide away, making a read error possible. The chain couples TRBV12-3 or TRBV12-4 to TRBJ1-1, with D possibly matching TRBD1 (6 bases). This CDR3 is built from 16 residues. With 3 bases removed from V and 0 bases from J, the gap between germline ends came to 14 bases. In DNA form, the CDR3 reads TGTGCCAGCAGTTTTAGGGCAGGGGACCTGAACACTGAAGCTTTCTTT. Translation: CASSFRAGDLNTEAFF.

A few counts support this clonotype. This sequence joins TRBV4-3 and TRBJ1-6; D perhaps matches TRBD1 (6 bases). Germline CDR1 LGHNA, CDR2 YSLEER. This CDR3 is 15 amino acids long. Trimming took off 4 bases at V and 8 bases at J, with 15 bases between the two ends. The CDR3 protein is CASSRKRGWDSPLHF. CDR3 bases: TGCGCCAGCAGCCGCAAAAGGGGGTGGGATTCACCCCTCCACTTT.

This clonotype showed up many times. The chain employs TRBV11-2 and TRBJ2-7; D uncertain. CDR1 and CDR2 (germline): SGHAT, FQNNGV. The CDR3 is 14 residues long. The V end was cut by 5 bases, the J end by 3 bases, with 14 bases between. DNA of the CDR3: TGTGCCAGCAGCCGTGCCGGGTCCATCTACGAGCAGTACTTC. Translating it yields CASSRAGSIYEQYF.

This clonotype was counted ten times or more. The chain couples TRBV6-1 to TRBJ1-1; D call uncertain. Between the trimmed V and J ends, which lost 0 bases and 1 base, there was a span of 9 bases. Germline V gives CDR1 MNHNS, CDR2 SASEGT. This CDR3 contains 15 residues. The CDR3 sequence is CASSEARQSNTEAFF. In nucleotides, the CDR3 is TGTGCCAGCAGTGAAGCGCGTCAGTCGAACACTGAAGCTTTCTTT.

Remarks on this clonotype: An end of the junction differs from the germline gene, which may be a read error. The rearrangement links TRBV7-2 to TRBJ2-7; weak D call: TRBD1 (5 bases). Germline CDR1 reads SGHTA; CDR2 reads FQGNSA. The CDR3 is 14 residues long. CDR3 sequence: CASSLQGIRYEQCF. CDR3 sequence (DNA): TGTGCCAGCAGCTTACAGGGAATAAGGTACGAGCAGTGCTTC.

In this sample, this clonotype turned up a few times. V usage is TRBV9 and J usage is TRBJ1-2; D remains ambiguous. CDR1 and CDR2 from the germline V gene are SGDLS and YYNGEE. V lost 4 bases and J 4 bases, leaving 14 bases between the germline ends. There are 14 residues in the CDR3. CDR3 sequence (DNA): TGTGCCAGCAGCCCGAGTGAGGGCCCCTATGGCTACACCTTC. Its translation: CASSPSEGPYGYTF.

This clonotype has a count of ten or more. This chain connects TRBV6-5 to TRBJ2-7; D is uncertain. The V end was cut by 2 bases, the J end by 6 bases, with 17 bases between. The germline CDR1 and CDR2 sequences are MNHEY and SVGAGI. This CDR3 spans 15 amino acids. This CDR3 is CASSYTLRTDAEQYF. CDR3 DNA sequence: TGTGCCAGCAGTTACACCCTTAGGACCGACGCCGAGCAGTACTTC.

This clonotype was seen repeatedly, ten times or more. The chain employs TRBV6-1 and TRBJ2-5; 8 bases fit TRBD2. The length of the CDR3 is 14 residues. Germline values: CDR1 MNHNS, CDR2 SASEGT. With V trimmed by 6 bases and J by 2 bases, 5 bases remained unmatched. The CDR3 bases are TGTGCCAGCAGGCCCGGGACTAGGCAAGAGACCCAGTACTTC. Protein sequence: CASRPGTRQETQYF.

At least ten counts were recorded for this clonotype. The rearrangement uses TRBV20-1 and TRBJ1-1, with 7 bases that match TRBD1. With V trimmed by 1 base and J by 4 bases, 3 bases remained unmatched. The CDR3 consists of 13 residues. The germline CDR1 and CDR2 sequences are DFQATT and SNEGSKA (reference sequence). The CDR3, as DNA: TGCAGTGCTAGAGCAGGGGGAAGCACTGAAGCTTTCTTT. Translating gives CSARAGGSTEAFF.

The sample holds many counts of this clonotype. The J gene is TRBJ1-3, the V gene TRBV9, with D uncertain. Per germline, CDR1 SGDLS and CDR2 YYNGEE. The CDR3 length is 14 residues. V was cut by 0 bases and J by 5 bases, with 9 bases left in between. The CDR3 reads CASSVEGKRNTIYF. CDR3 nucleotide sequence: TGTGCCAGCAGCGTAGAGGGAAAGAGAAACACCATATATTTT.

This chain joins TRBV11-3 and TRBJ1-1; 7 bases align to TRBD1. Trimming cost V 3 bases and J 4 bases; bases outside gene matches: 5. Germline CDR1 SGHNT, CDR2 YENEEA. This CDR3 spans 14 amino acids. Here the CDR3 reads CASSLTGSSTEAFF. The CDR3 nucleotides are TGTGCCAGCAGCTTGACAGGGTCGAGCACTGAAGCTTTCTTT.